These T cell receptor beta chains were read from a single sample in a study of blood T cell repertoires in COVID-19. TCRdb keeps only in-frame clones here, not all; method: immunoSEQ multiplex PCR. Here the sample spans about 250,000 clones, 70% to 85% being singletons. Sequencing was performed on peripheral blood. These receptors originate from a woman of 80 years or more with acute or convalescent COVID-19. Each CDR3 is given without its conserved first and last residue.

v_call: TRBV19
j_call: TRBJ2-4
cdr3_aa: ASSIDDPGVAKNIQY

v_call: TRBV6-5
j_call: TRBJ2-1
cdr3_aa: ASRPTQTGSNEQF

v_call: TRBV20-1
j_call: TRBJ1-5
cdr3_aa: SASDNRGHRAQPQH

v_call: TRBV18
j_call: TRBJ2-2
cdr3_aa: ASSPTHTGELF

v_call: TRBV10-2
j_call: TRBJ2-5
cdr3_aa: ASTGSRAGGMETQY

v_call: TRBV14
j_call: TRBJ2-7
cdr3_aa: ASSQEYGRRDEQY

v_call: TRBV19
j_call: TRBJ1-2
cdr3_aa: ASKYAGTGVGYT

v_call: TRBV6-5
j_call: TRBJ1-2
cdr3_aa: ASSQNRVGYT

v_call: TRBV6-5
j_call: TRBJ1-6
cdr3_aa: ASRQGADNSPLH

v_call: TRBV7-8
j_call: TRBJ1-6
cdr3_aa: ASSLGYNSPLH

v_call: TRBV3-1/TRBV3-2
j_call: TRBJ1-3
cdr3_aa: ASSRQGTAGNTIY

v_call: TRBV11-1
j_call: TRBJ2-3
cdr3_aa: ASSSASGPSTDTQY

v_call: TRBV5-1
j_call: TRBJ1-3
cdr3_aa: ASSLQGPFGGNTIY

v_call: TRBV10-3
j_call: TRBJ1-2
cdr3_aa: AISEDARSGYT

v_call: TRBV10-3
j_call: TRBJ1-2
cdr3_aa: AISEREANYGYT

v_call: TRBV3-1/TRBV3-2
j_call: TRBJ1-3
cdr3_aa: ASSLLGSTGNTIY

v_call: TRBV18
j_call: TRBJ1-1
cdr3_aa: ASSRTGAPMNTEAF

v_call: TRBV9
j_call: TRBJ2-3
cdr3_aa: ASSVLASSTDTQY

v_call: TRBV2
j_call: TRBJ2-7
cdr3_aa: ASTMDTNYEQY

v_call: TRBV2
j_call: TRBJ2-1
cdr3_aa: AGSSQGTSGGNEQF

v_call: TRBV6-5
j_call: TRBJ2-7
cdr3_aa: ASRAETGAYEQY

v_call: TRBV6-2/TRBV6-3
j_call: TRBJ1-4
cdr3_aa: ASSYSSVSGKLF

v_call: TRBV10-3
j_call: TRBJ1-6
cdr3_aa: AISAQEGSPLH

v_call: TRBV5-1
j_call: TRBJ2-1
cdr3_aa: ASMSRGTTDEQF

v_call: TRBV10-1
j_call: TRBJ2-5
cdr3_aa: ASSESAGRETQY

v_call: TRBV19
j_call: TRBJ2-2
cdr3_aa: ASSIGPRTGELF

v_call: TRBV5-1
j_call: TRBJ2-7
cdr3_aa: ASSLASEGLTYEQY

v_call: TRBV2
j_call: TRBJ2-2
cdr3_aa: ASSDPGELF

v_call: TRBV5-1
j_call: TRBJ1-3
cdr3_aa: ASRTGDSFLNTIY

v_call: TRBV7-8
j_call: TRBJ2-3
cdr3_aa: ASTGLGRDTQY

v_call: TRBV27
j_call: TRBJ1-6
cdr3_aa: ASSFRRGSGTVYNSPLH

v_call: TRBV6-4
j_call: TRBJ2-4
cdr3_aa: ASRLAVSIQY

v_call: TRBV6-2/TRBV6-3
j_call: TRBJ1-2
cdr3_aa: ASSYSTGPYGYT

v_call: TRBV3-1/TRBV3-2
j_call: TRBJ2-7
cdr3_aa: ASSPYSGNYEQY

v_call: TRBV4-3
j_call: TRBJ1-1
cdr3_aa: ASSQGSQRYTEAF

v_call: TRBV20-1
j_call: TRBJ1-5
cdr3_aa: SASQGAKPQH

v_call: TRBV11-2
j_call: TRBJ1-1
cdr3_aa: ASSLEGVKKAF

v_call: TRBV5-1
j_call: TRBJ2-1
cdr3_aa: ASSGRDSSYNEQF

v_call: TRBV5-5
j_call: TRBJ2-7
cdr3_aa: ASSSGQYEQY

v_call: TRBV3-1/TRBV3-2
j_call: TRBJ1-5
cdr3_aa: ASSQEFSHQPQH

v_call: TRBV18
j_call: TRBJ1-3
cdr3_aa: ASSFYSGNTIY

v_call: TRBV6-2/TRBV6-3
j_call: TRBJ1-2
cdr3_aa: ASSNPGTGNYGYT

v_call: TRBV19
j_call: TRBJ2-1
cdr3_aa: ASSIRGGDYNEQF

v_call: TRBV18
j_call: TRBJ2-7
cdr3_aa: ASSQQTGFYEQY

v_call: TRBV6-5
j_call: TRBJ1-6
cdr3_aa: ASSSRPGHRASPLH

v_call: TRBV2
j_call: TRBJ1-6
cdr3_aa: ASSVTGQNSPLH

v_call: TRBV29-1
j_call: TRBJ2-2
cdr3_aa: SATNAGTGSSGELF

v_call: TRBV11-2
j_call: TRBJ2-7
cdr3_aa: ASSSGSGTYEQY

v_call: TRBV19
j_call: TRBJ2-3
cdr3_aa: ASRRVGTDTQY

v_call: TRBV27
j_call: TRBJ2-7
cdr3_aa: ASSFKGTASGEQY

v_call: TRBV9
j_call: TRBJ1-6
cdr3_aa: ASSDRQGLNNSPLH

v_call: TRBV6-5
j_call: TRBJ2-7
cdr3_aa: ASSVDRSSYEQY

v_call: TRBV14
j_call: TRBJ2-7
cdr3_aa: ASSQGRARGYEQY